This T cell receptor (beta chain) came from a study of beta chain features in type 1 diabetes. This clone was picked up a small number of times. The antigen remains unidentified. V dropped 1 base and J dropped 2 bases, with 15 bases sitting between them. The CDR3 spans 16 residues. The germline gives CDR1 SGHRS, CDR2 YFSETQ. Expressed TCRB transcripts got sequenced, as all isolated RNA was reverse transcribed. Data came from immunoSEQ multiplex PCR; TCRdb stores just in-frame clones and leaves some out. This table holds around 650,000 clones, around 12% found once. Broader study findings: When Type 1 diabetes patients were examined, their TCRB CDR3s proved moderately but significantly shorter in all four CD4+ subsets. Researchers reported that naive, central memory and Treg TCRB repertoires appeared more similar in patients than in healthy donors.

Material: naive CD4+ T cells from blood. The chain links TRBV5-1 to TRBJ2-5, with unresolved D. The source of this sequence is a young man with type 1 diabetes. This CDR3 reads CASSLFGGDEQETQYF. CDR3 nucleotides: TGCGCCAGCAGCTTGTTCGGCGGAGACGAACAAGAGACCCAGTACTTC.